In this sample, the clone carrying this TCR beta chain turned up many times. Its antigen is not known. This entry comes from a study of T cells in Graves' hyperthyroidism and ophthalmopathy. The study's findings and limits: Before onset, ophthalmopathy was predicted by the model a median around 6 months earlier.

Authors of the study amplified TCR beta CDR3 regions from RNA transcripts. The HTBI set primed first-round TCR CDR3 RT-PCR. TCRdb ran MiXCR on the multiplex PCR reads and lists one entry per CDR3 protein. The sample lists around 300,000 distinct CDR3 sequences; roughly an eighth were seen once. Deletions cut 4 bases from V and 0 bases from J, with 15 bases between. The CDR3 is 16 amino acids. Germline lookup yields CDR1 MNHEY and CDR2 SMNVEV (reference sequence). The sample was blood. The TCR originated in a woman aged 40 to 50 with Graves' hyperthyroidism. J is TRBJ1-1 and V is TRBV27; D is perhaps TRBD1 (6 bases). CDR3 amino acids: CASSSRQAPLNTEAFF. The DNA for the CDR3 is TGTGCCAGCAGTTCCCGACAGGCCCCCTTGAACACTGAAGCTTTCTTT.